Listed here is a single TCR beta chain. The sample comes from a study of CD8 T cells in Susac syndrome. RNA, at about 0.45 to 1 ug, was reverse transcribed with random hexamers. TCRdb recomputed calls from the immunoSEQ multiplex PCR reads with MiXCR, one row per CDR3 protein. Here the sample spans 200,000 to 250,000 distinct CDR3 sequences, about 95% being singletons. Treatment-naive patients with stable or active relapsing-remitting disease were the multiple sclerosis controls. V was clipped by 5 bases and J by 4 bases, with 14 bases between them. The CDR3 runs 14 residues. CDR1 is MNHEY, CDR2 SMNVEV, per germline (reference sequence).

Sequencing was carried out using CD4+ T cells from PBMCs. This chain connects TRBV27 to TRBJ2-5; D is unresolved. The source of this sequence is a human donor with multiple sclerosis. CDR3 nucleotide sequence: TGTGCCAGCAGTCCATACCAGAACTTAGAGACCCAGTACTTC. Its translation is CASSPYQNLETQYF.